Below are 4 T cell receptor beta chains sequenced from a single sample in a study of cytomegalovirus exposure and HLA in healthy donors. With 60 Vbeta and 13 Jbeta primers, the PCR was carried out. Profiling relied on immunoSEQ multiplex PCR, and the TCRdb table lists in-frame clones only, not all of them. The repertoire holds some 130,000 clones, with more than 75% as singletons. The specimen sequenced was PBMCs. All receptors come from a female donor in good health and CMV-seronegative.

The chain uses TRBV30 and TRBJ2-3, with 8 positions matching TRBD1. The CDR3 loop spans 16 amino acids. Germline lookup yields CDR1 GTSNPN and CDR2 SVGIG (reference sequence). After removal of 0 bases from V and 5 bases from J, the junction contained 10 bases not matched to a gene. CDR3 sequence reads: CAWSVPGRGLKDTQYF. CDR3 nucleotide sequence: TGTGCCTGGAGTGTCCCGGGCAGGGGGCTCAAAGATACGCAGTATTTT.

This CDR3 is CAISQGGTGELFF. CDR3 DNA sequence: TGTGCCATCAGCCAGGGAGGGACCGGGGAGCTGTTTTTT. V and J are TRBV10-3 and TRBJ2-2, with 7 bases lining up with TRBD2. Losses at the gene ends were 6 bases for V and 5 bases for J; bases not matched to a gene: 3. Per the germline V gene, CDR1 is ENHRY and CDR2 is SYGVKD. CDR3 length equals 13 residues.

The chain has TRBV6-6 and TRBJ2-1, with 7 nucleotides matching TRBD1. The germline CDR1 and CDR2 sequences are MNHNY and SVGAGI (reference sequence). V lost 0 bases and J lost 13; bases outside the gene matches: 12. The CDR3 is 15 residues long. In DNA, the CDR3 is TGTGCCAGCAGTTACTCGACGCGGACAGGACATCCCCAGTTCTTC. Its translation is CASSYSTRTGHPQFF.

The CDR3 loop is CASSLSGTNTGELFF. In DNA form, the CDR3 reads TGTGCCAGCAGCCTTAGCGGCACGAACACCGGGGAGCTGTTTTTT. The chain combines TRBV11-3 with TRBJ2-2, with D tentatively TRBD2 (6 bases). The CDR3 sequence is 15 residues long. With 5 bases removed from V and 0 bases from J, the gap between germline ends came to 10 bases. CDR1 is SGHNT and CDR2 is YENEEA in the germline V gene.